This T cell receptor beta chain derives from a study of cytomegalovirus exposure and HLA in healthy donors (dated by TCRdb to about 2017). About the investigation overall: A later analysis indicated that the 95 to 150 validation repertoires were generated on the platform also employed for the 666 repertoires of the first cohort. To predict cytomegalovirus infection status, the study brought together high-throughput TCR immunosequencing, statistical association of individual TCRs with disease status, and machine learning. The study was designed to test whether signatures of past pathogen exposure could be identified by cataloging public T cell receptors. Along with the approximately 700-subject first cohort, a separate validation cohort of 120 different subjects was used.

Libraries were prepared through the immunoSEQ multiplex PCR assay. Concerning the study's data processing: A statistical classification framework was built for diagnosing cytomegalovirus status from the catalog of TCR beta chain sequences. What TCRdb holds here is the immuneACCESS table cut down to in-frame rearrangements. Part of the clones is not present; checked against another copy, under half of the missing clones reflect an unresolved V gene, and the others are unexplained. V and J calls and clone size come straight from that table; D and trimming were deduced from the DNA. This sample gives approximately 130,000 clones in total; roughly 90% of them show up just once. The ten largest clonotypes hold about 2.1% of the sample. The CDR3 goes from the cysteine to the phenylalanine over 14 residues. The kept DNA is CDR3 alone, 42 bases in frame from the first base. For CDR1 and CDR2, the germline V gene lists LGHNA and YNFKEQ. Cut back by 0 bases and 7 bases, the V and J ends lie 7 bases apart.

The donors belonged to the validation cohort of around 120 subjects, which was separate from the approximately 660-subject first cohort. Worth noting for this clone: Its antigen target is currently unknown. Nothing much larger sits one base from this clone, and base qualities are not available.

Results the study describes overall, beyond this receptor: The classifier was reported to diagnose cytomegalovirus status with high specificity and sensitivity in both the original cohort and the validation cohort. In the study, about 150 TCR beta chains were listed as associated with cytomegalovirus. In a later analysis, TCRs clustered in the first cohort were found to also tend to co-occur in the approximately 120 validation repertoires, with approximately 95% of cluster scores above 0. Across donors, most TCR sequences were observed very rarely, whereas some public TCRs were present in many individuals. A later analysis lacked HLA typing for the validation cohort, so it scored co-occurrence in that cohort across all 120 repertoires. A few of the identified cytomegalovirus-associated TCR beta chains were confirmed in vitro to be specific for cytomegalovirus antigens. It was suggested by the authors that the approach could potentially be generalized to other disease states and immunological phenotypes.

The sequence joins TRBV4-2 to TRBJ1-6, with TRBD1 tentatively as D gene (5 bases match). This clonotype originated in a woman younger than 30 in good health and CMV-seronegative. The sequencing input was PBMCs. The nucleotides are TGTGCCAGCAGCCAAGAAGCAGGGAATTCACCCCTCCACTTT. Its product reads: CASSQEAGNSPLHF.